This T cell receptor beta chain was captured by sequencing in a study of cytomegalovirus exposure and HLA in healthy donors. Overall study context: Earlier, some 180 million T cells were analyzed, and around 100 million unique TCR beta sequences were found among them. Study-wide findings and caveats: TRBV6-2, TRBV6-3 and some other V segments were unresolvable in 87-base-pair reads. In a later analysis, across HLA loci, associated TCR counts were highest for DRB1, lowest for HLA-C.

Of note for this clone: Its target is not known.

The PCR was carried out with 60 Vbeta primers and 13 Jbeta primers. The data were produced by immunoSEQ multiplex PCR, yet TCRdb's version contains in-frame clones alone and is incomplete. The data show more than 110,000 clones, 65% to 80% seen once. Whereas donors were nominally healthy upon sampling, unrecorded immune exposures were probable. The V gene's germline CDR1 is SGHRS and CDR2 YFSETQ. The CDR3 has 14 residues. The germline V and J ends were trimmed by 1 base and 4 bases, with 11 bases remaining between them. Sequencing input: PBMCs. This chain uses TRBV5-1 with TRBJ2-5; maybe TRBD2 (5 bases). The TCR originated in a young man in good health and CMV-seronegative. CDR3 DNA sequence: TGCGCCAGCAGCTTGACTCCTAGCCCAGAGACCCAGTACTTC. Its translation is CASSLTPSPETQYF.